These 20 T cell receptor beta chains were sequenced from one sample in a study of OX40 agonist ivuxolimab in advanced cancers. TCRdb's copy holds only in-frame clones and misses some; the assay was immunoSEQ multiplex PCR. This sample carries tens of thousands of clones, roughly 84% of them seen once, and the ten largest clones take 22%. The source material was CD4+ or CD8+ T cells sorted from blood, sampled in a trial of the OX40 agonist ivuxolimab. The receptors were gathered from an adult with an advanced solid tumor such as melanoma, head and neck, liver or kidney cancer.

The V call is TRBV5-1, the J call TRBJ2-1; D is unresolved. The ends were cut back, 2 bases at V and 12 bases at J, with 18 bases in the middle. Per the germline V gene, CDR1 is SGHRS and CDR2 is YFSETQ. The CDR3 covers 14 residues. The CDR3 DNA sequence: TGCGCCAGCAGCTTAGGATATTCGACCATCTTGCAGTTCTTC. This encodes CASSLGYSTILQFF.

The chain combines TRBV6-4 with TRBJ2-2; 7 bases match TRBD2. Per the germline V gene, CDR1 is MRHNA and CDR2 is SNTAGT. V was pared by 6 bases and J by 6 bases, with 7 bases of the junction left unmatched. This CDR3 contains 14 residues. In DNA, the CDR3 is TGTGCCAGCAGCCCGGGAGGAAATGCCGGGGAGCTGTTTTTT. Residues: CASSPGGNAGELFF.

The gene calls are TRBV9 and TRBJ2-1; D gene uncertain. Trimming shortened V by 0 bases and J by 9 bases, and 4 bases separated the two germline ends. CDR3 size: 11 residues. Germline lookup yields CDR1 SGDLS and CDR2 YYNGEE. In DNA, the CDR3 is TGTGCCAGCAGCGTAGAAGGTGAGCAGTTCTTC. It is translated as CASSVEGEQFF.

The chain combines TRBV7-9 with TRBJ2-7; D unresolved. The V end was cut by 0 bases, the J end by 3 bases, with 6 bases between. The germline CDR1 and CDR2 sequences are SEHNR and FQNEAQ (reference sequence). This CDR3 has 13 residues. The CDR3 sequence is CASSLAPLYEQYF. CDR3 nucleotide sequence: TGTGCCAGCAGCTTAGCGCCCCTCTACGAGCAGTACTTC.

The chain links TRBV4-1 to TRBJ2-7; 13 nucleotides match TRBD2. Germline assignment: CDR1 MGHRA and CDR2 YSYEKL. After removal of 3 bases from V and 2 bases from J, the junction contained 1 base not matched to a gene. The CDR3 runs to 15 residues. The CDR3 loop reads CASSQGLAGPYEQYF. The CDR3 DNA is TGCGCCAGCAGCCAGGGACTAGCGGGACCCTACGAGCAGTACTTC.

This sequence joins TRBV7-9 and TRBJ2-2; D remains unclear. CDR3 length: 12 residues. CDR1 is SEHNR, CDR2 FQNEAQ, per germline (reference sequence). The ends were cut back, 5 bases at V and 5 bases at J, with 6 bases in the middle. The CDR3 bases are TGTGCCAGCAGCCCTAGTACCGGGGAGCTGTTTTTT. It translates to CASSPSTGELFF.

This clone was detected only a few times. V gene TRBV7-3 combines with J gene TRBJ2-5; 14 nucleotides align to TRBD2. Germline trimming cut 5 bases from V and 7 bases from J; bases unmatched to any gene: 9. Germline CDR1 and CDR2: SGHTA and FQGTGA. The length of the CDR3 is 16 residues. Here the CDR3 reads CASSPGLAGDGGTQYF. The CDR3 DNA follows: TGTGCCAGCAGCCCGGGACTAGCGGGAGATGGTGGGACCCAGTACTTC. The entire variable domain, with the rest obtained from reference TRBV7-3 and TRBJ2-5, is as follows: GAGVSQTPSNKVTEKGKYVELRCDPISGHTALYWYRQSLGQGPEFLIYFQGTGAADDSGLPNDRFFAVRPEGSVSTLKIQRTERGDSAVYLCASSPGLAGDGGTQYFGPGTRLLVL.

The gene calls are TRBV11-2 and TRBJ2-3; D is unresolved. The CDR3 extends over 14 amino acids. V lost 4 bases and J 6 bases, leaving 14 bases between the germline ends. Per germline, CDR1 SGHAT and CDR2 FQNNGV. CDR3 loop: CASSSEDPTDTQYF. Here the CDR3 DNA reads TGTGCCAGCAGCTCAGAAGACCCCACGGATACGCAGTATTTT.

The rearrangement uses TRBV19 and TRBJ1-1; D remains unclear. V lost 3 bases and J 4 bases, leaving 12 bases between the germline ends. Looked up from germline, CDR1 is LNHDA and CDR2 is SQIVND (reference sequence). CDR3 size: 14 residues. CDR3: CASSMPHRGTEAFF. CDR3 coding DNA: TGTGCCAGTAGTATGCCCCATCGTGGCACTGAAGCTTTCTTT.

In this sample, this clone turned up once. The chain links TRBV11-2 to TRBJ1-2; TRBD1 agrees at 12 bases. Per the germline V gene, CDR1 is SGHAT and CDR2 is FQNNGV. The V gene end was trimmed by 3 bases and the J gene end by 7 bases; junction bases not matched to a gene: 3. The CDR3 has 14 amino acids. Here the CDR3 DNA reads TGTGCCAGCAGCTTGGGACAGGGGGCGAGTGGCTACACCTTC. Residues: CASSLGQGASGYTF.

The V gene is TRBV4-1, the J gene TRBJ1-1, with 7 bases that match TRBD1. This CDR3 comprises 18 residues. Germline V gene data show CDR1 as MGHRA and CDR2 as YSYEKL. J lost 3 bases, V lost 0 bases, and 13 bases had no gene match. CDR3 loop: CASSQESTGPYGDTEAFF. The CDR3 nucleotides are TGCGCCAGCAGCCAAGAATCGACAGGGCCCTACGGGGACACTGAAGCTTTCTTT.

CDR3 in amino acids: CASNSPGHFSYEQYF. CDR3 in DNA: TGTGCCAGCAATTCCCCCGGACATTTCTCCTACGAGCAGTACTTC. J is TRBJ2-7 and V is TRBV28; a possible D gene is TRBD1 (5 bases). In germline, CDR1 is MDHEN, CDR2 SYDVKM. The V and J ends lost 7 bases and 0 bases respectively, with 16 bases between them. The CDR3 consists of 15 residues.

This chain links TRBV27 with TRBJ2-7; D may be TRBD2 (6 bases). This CDR3 comprises 15 residues. Germline assignment: CDR1 MNHEY and CDR2 SMNVEV (reference sequence). V lost 0 bases to trimming and J lost 0 bases, with 9 bases between them. The chain's CDR3 is CASSLSGGISYEQYF. CDR3 nucleotides: TGTGCCAGCAGTTTATCGGGCGGGATCTCCTACGAGCAGTACTTC.

The chain has TRBV11-2 and TRBJ2-7; D possibly corresponds to TRBD1 (5 bases). Per the germline V gene, CDR1 is SGHAT and CDR2 is FQNNGV. This CDR3 region has 13 residues. The V end lost 7 bases, the J end lost 5 bases, and 15 bases lay between the germline ends. DNA of the CDR3: TGTGCCAGCACCCTCGGGCAGGGCCACGAGCAGTACTTC. Amino acids: CASTLGQGHEQYF.

V and J are TRBV30 and TRBJ2-1; TRBD1 matches 8 bases. Germline CDR1 and CDR2: GTSNPN and SVGIG (reference sequence). Trimming removed 7 bases from V and 5 bases from J; junction bases left unmatched: 4. The CDR3 totals 12 residues. The CDR3 sequence is CALDRENNEQFF. In nucleotides, the CDR3 is TGTGCCTTGGACAGGGAGAACAATGAGCAGTTCTTC.

In this sample, this clone turned up many times. Here the CDR3 reads CASSFRGSLGYEQFF. The CDR3 coding sequence is TGTGCCAGCAGTTTTCGGGGGAGCCTGGGCTATGAGCAGTTCTTC. The chain joins TRBV27 to TRBJ2-1; D possibly corresponds to TRBD2 (6 bases). This CDR3 region has 15 residues. The germline gives CDR1 MNHEY, CDR2 SMNVEV (reference sequence). V shed 3 bases and J shed 8 bases, with 17 bases lying between them.

CDR3 amino acids: CSVLGLLDTGELFF. The CDR3, as DNA: TGCAGCGTTCTAGGGCTTTTAGACACCGGGGAGCTGTTTTTT. This chain connects TRBV29-1 to TRBJ2-2; D not resolved. The V gene lost 5 bases and the J gene lost 3 bases, with 13 bases spanning the gap. Per the germline V gene, CDR1 is SQVTM and CDR2 is ANQGSEA. The CDR3 is 14 residues long.

Within the sample, this clone is medium-sized. The chain recombines TRBV4-1 with TRBJ1-3; D not resolved. The CDR3 covers 15 residues. The V gene lost 0 bases and the J gene lost 0 bases, with 6 bases spanning the gap. The germline V gene encodes CDR1 MGHRA and CDR2 YSYEKL. CDR3 DNA sequence: TGCGCCAGCAGCCAAGATCAGTACTCTGGAAACACCATATATTTT. Amino acids: CASSQDQYSGNTIYF.

The V and J genes are TRBV5-1 and TRBJ2-3, with 11 bases aligning to TRBD2. Germline CDR1 SGHRS, CDR2 YFSETQ. The length of the CDR3 is 15 residues. The V segment lost 5 bases and the J segment 2 bases; nucleotides outside the gene matches: 4. In DNA, the CDR3 is TGCGCCAGCAGACGGGGACTAGCGGACACAGATACGCAGTATTTT. Its translation: CASRRGLADTDTQYF.

The chain uses TRBV7-9 and TRBJ2-5, with 11 bases aligning to TRBD2. The DNA end is a closer match to TRBJ2-7, so the J assignment may be wrong. This CDR3 spans 15 amino acids. Looked up from germline, CDR1 is SEHNR and CDR2 is FQNEAQ (reference sequence). CDR3 loop: CASSLLAGDLDEQYF. Written as DNA, the CDR3 is TGTGCCAGCAGCCTACTAGCGGGAGACCTCGACGAGCAGTACTTC.